This is a list of T cell receptor beta chains from one sample in a study of cytomegalovirus exposure and HLA in healthy donors. Clones were read by immunoSEQ multiplex PCR, and TCRdb kept only the in-frame ones, dropping some. The sample lists approximately 120,000 clones, 65% to 80% occurring once. Sequences were obtained from PBMCs. The source of these receptors is a middle-aged man in good health and CMV-seropositive. CDR3s leave out the opening cysteine and the closing phenylalanine or tryptophan.

CDR3	V	J
ASSYSGSGWKLF	TRBV6-5	TRBJ1-4
ASSLAGLDVYEQY	TRBV5-1	TRBJ2-7
ASSYSRGSGELF	TRBV6-6	TRBJ2-2
ASSLRLAGGPGTDTQY	TRBV7-2	TRBJ2-3
ASSVGQGYYNEQF	TRBV7-7	TRBJ2-1
SVDLGAGTGEAF	TRBV29-1	TRBJ1-1
ASRNGGAQDTQY	TRBV2	TRBJ2-3
ASSGRARVSGGSTDTQY	TRBV13	TRBJ2-3
ASNQRQGWYEQY	TRBV7-2	TRBJ2-7
ASSERGSTDTQY	TRBV6-4	TRBJ2-3
ASSWDSSYEQY	TRBV6-5	TRBJ2-7
ASSLLTGNENQPQH	TRBV28	TRBJ1-5
ASSQELRLWEAYEQY	TRBV4-3	TRBJ2-7
ATSRSRDRPDTQY	TRBV15	TRBJ2-3
ASSPTSGGAGEQY	TRBV4-2	-
ASSQPGHTGYNEQF	TRBV4-1	TRBJ2-1
ATSRVQNTEAF	TRBV11-2	TRBJ1-1
ASRRTGHLYEQY	TRBV6-5	TRBJ2-7
ASRTGGNSPLH	TRBV6-5	TRBJ1-6
ASSSIQGARTEAF	TRBV7-9	TRBJ1-1
ASSIEGAGNQPQH	TRBV19	TRBJ1-5
ASSLGQIYEQY	TRBV7-6	TRBJ2-7
ASSFDPSRGRLSGNTIY	TRBV5-5	TRBJ1-3
ASSGGGATNEKLF	TRBV28	TRBJ1-4
ASSLFTGFGTEAF	TRBV28	TRBJ1-1
ASSPLGQGNTEAF	TRBV6-6	TRBJ1-1
ASSQLSGTGVNEQF	TRBV4-3	TRBJ2-1
ASSPTGGLYEQY	TRBV11-2	TRBJ2-7
ATWTGEYNEQF	TRBV6-1	TRBJ2-1
ASSDRGRRYEQY	TRBV19	TRBJ2-7
ASSPTSYNEQF	TRBV2	TRBJ2-1
AISEPRLQGDNSYEQY	TRBV10-3	TRBJ2-7
ASSPGGGYVDEQY	TRBV11-2	TRBJ2-7
ASSPRWNTEAF	TRBV7-9	TRBJ1-1
ASSAGQGRAEAF	TRBV7-2	TRBJ1-1
SARGTTAYT	TRBV20-1	TRBJ1-2
ASSLTGYYGYT	TRBV7-9	TRBJ1-2
ASSLSPGTGMFPGANVLT	TRBV14	TRBJ2-6
ASSYLTGTVQETQY	TRBV6-5	TRBJ2-5
ASSLRQSSTDTQY	TRBV7-9	TRBJ2-3
ASKSGGAYGYT	TRBV9	TRBJ1-2